Below, 22 T cell receptor beta chains from the same sample are listed, as sequenced in a study of control samples from healthy donors and cancer patients (dated by TCRdb to the early 2020s). Library construction relied on the immunoSEQ multiplex PCR assay. TCRdb carries this immuneACCESS record with in-frame sequences only. Its versions omit some clonotypes, under half of them owing to an unresolved V gene in the studies checked, with the rest unexplained. This sample holds under 100,000 clones; 70% to 90% were observed only once. Of the sample, under 10% falls within the top ten clones. Sequencing was done on a sample of PBMCs. These receptors all come from a woman aged 50 to 60 with colorectal cancer.

The V and J genes are TRBV5-4 and TRBJ2-3, with TRBD1 matching 10 bases. Germline lookup yields CDR1 SGHNT and CDR2 YYREEE (reference sequence). This CDR3 has 15 amino acids. Losses at the gene ends were 5 bases for V and 3 bases for J; bases not matched to a gene: 6. Here the CDR3 DNA reads TGTGCCAGCAGGTCCGGACAGGGGGAAACAGATACGCAGTATTTT. It encodes CASRSGQGETDTQYF.

V gene TRBV5-4 combines with J gene TRBJ2-3; possible D gene TRBD1, 6 bases. This CDR3 is 14 amino acids long. Trimming took 4 bases from V and 1 from J, leaving 10 bases between them. CDR1 is SGHNT and CDR2 is YYREEE in the germline V gene (reference sequence). The CDR3 spells CASSMDSRTDTQYF. CDR3 coding DNA: TGTGCCAGCAGCATGGACAGCCGCACAGATACGCAGTATTTT.

The rearrangement joins TRBV3-1 (or the pseudogene TRBV3-2) to TRBJ1-4; tentative D call: TRBD1 (5 bases). The CDR3 sequence is 13 residues long. Germline CDR1 reads LGHDT; CDR2 reads YNNKEL (reference sequence). The V gene lost 8 bases and the J gene lost 7 bases, with 14 bases spanning the gap. The CDR3 sequence is CASGPGLGEKLFF. Written as DNA, the CDR3 is TGTGCCAGCGGACCGGGACTAGGTGAAAAACTGTTTTTT.

V is TRBV19 and J is TRBJ1-4; D is unclear. Germline values: CDR1 LNHDA, CDR2 SQIVND (reference sequence). The CDR3 is 12 amino acids. Trimming stripped 10 bases from V and 5 bases from J, with 11 bases between. In DNA, the CDR3 is TGTGCCACCTACAGCGGGAATGAAAAACTGTTTTTT. As protein: CATYSGNEKLFF.

The V and J genes are TRBV4-1 and TRBJ1-4, with 7 bases identical to TRBD1. The CDR3 totals 17 residues. Germline V gene lookup returns CDR1 MGHRA and CDR2 YSYEKL. V gave up 3 bases and J gave up 3 bases; unmatched junction bases: 10. In nucleotides, the CDR3 is TGCGCCAGCAGCCAGGCCGACAGGGCCGACTCTAATGAAAAACTGTTTTTT. Amino acid sequence: CASSQADRADSNEKLFF.

The chain has TRBV5-5 and TRBJ2-3; TRBD2 matches 7 bases. V was clipped by 0 bases and J by 2 bases; unmatched bases: 3. This CDR3 comprises 15 residues. Germline-derived CDR1 and CDR2 are SGHKS and YYEKEE (reference sequence). DNA for the CDR3: TGTGCCAGCAGCTTGGAGGGGACTAACACAGATACGCAGTATTTT. It translates to CASSLEGTNTDTQYF.

CDR3 in DNA: TGCAGCGTTGAATGGACAGGGGTTTGGGGTGGCTACACCTTC. Translated, it gives CSVEWTGVWGGYTF. This chain joins TRBV29-1 and TRBJ1-2; 9 nucleotides match TRBD1. V was clipped by 2 bases and J by 7 bases; unmatched bases: 8. This CDR3 has 14 residues. Looked up from germline, CDR1 is SQVTM and CDR2 is ANQGSEA. Based on the CDR3 plus reference TRBV29-1 and TRBJ1-2, the full variable domain is SAVISQKPSRDICQRGTSLTIQCQVDSQVTMMFWYRQQPGQSLTLIATANQGSEATYESGFVIDKFPISRPNLTFSTLTVSNMSPEDSSIYLCSVEWTGVWGGYTFGSGTRLTVV.

The chain is built from TRBV12-3 or TRBV12-4 and TRBJ1-1; D unresolved. Trimming left V 6 bases short and J 8 bases short, with 13 bases between. CDR3 size: 12 residues. The CDR3 sequence: CASSGVSKEAFF. The CDR3 DNA sequence: TGTGCCAGCAGCGGGGTGTCGAAAGAAGCTTTCTTT.

The chain uses TRBV4-3 and TRBJ2-2; D unresolved. Germline V CDR1 and CDR2: LGHNA, YSLEER. The CDR3 has 15 residues. V lost 1 base and J lost 5, with 11 bases in between. The CDR3 DNA sequence: TGCGCCAGCAGCCAAGTACCGAGGCGGACCGGGGAGCTGTTTTTT. This sequence encodes CASSQVPRRTGELFF.

The chain employs TRBV7-8 and TRBJ2-1; D remains ambiguous. Per the germline V gene, CDR1 is SGHVS and CDR2 is FQNEAQ. This CDR3 spans 16 amino acids. Trimming left V 0 bases short and J 2 bases short, with 11 bases between. Here the CDR3 reads CASSLAPGGAYNEQFF. Written as DNA, the CDR3 is TGTGCCAGCAGCTTAGCCCCAGGTGGGGCCTACAATGAGCAGTTCTTC.

On this clone: The junction departs from germline at one end; a sequencing error may be responsible. The chain recombines TRBV30 with TRBJ1-1, with TRBD1 as a possible D gene (5 bases). CDR1 GTSNPN and CDR2 SVGIG come from the germline V gene (reference sequence). This CDR3 spans 13 amino acids. The CDR3 sequence: CARSLQGNTEAFF. DNA for the CDR3: TGTGCCCGGAGTCTCCAGGGGAACACTGAAGCTTTCTTT.

Points on this clone: The junction and the germline gene differ at one end; a read error may be behind it. The V gene is TRBV25-1, the J gene TRBJ2-1; D is uncertain. The V gene's germline CDR1 is MGHDK and CDR2 SYGVNS. The CDR3 is 11 amino acids. The CDR3 DNA reads as TGTGCCAGCAGTGACCGGGTGGCGTGGCTCTTC. Translation gives CASSDRVAWLF.

The chain is built from TRBV5-1 and TRBJ2-5, with 9 bases fitting TRBD1. With 8 bases clipped from V and 0 bases from J, the junction kept 8 bases outside the gene matches. CDR1 is SGHRS, CDR2 YFSETQ, per germline. The CDR3 consists of 15 residues. CDR3 sequence: CASTLTGGYQETQYF. The DNA for the CDR3 is TGCGCCAGTACCCTTACAGGGGGCTACCAAGAGACCCAGTACTTC. Looking up the rest from reference TRBV5-1 and TRBJ2-5 gives the full variable domain: KAGVTQTPRYLIKTRGQQVTLSCSPISGHRSVSWYQQTPGQGLQFLFEYFSETQRNKGNFPGRFSGRQFSNSRSEMNVSTLELGDSALYLCASTLTGGYQETQYFGPGTRLLVL.

The J gene is TRBJ1-2, the V gene TRBV5-1, with D perhaps matching TRBD1 (5 bases). The CDR3 extends over 15 amino acids. V was pared by 0 bases and J by 7 bases, with 16 bases between. Germline V gene data show CDR1 as SGHRS and CDR2 as YFSETQ. The CDR3 spells CASSLGGAGLLGYTF. The CDR3 region has the DNA TGCGCCAGCAGCTTGGGAGGTGCAGGGTTGCTTGGCTACACCTTC.

This sequence joins TRBV5-4 and TRBJ1-4, with 9 bases identical to TRBD1. Per germline, CDR1 SGHNT and CDR2 YYREEE (reference sequence). J gave up 0 bases and V 2 bases, and 14 bases lay outside the gene matches. CDR3 length: 20 amino acids. The DNA of the CDR3 is TGTGCCAGCAGCTTATTCCGGGACAGGGACGAGGTAGCAACTAATGAAAAACTGTTTTTT. As protein: CASSLFRDRDEVATNEKLFF.

This sequence joins TRBV19 and TRBJ1-1, with a weak D call TRBD1 (6 bases). CDR1 is LNHDA and CDR2 is SQIVND in the germline V gene (reference sequence). The CDR3 is made up of 16 amino acids. V dropped 4 bases and J dropped 6 bases, with 21 bases sitting between them. The DNA for the CDR3 is TGTGCCAGTAGTAGACCCGGGGGCGGGGGGGACGCTGAAGCTTTCTTT. This encodes CASSRPGGGGDAEAFF.

The chain links TRBV5-5 to TRBJ2-3, with a weak D call TRBD2 (5 bases). V lost 4 bases, J lost 1 base, and 10 bases lay in between. Germline V gene data show CDR1 as SGHKS and CDR2 as YYEKEE (reference sequence). This CDR3 comprises 14 residues. The CDR3 here is CASSPFGGTDTQYF. The CDR3 region has the DNA TGTGCCAGCAGCCCATTCGGGGGCACAGATACGCAGTATTTT. Full variable domain (missing parts from reference TRBV5-5 and TRBJ2-3): DAGVTQSPTHLIKTRGQQVTLRCSPISGHKSVSWYQQVLGQGPQFIFQYYEKEERGRGNFPDRFSARQFPNYSSELNVNALLLGDSALYLCASSPFGGTDTQYFGPGTRLTVL.

J is TRBJ2-3 and V is TRBV12-3 or TRBV12-4; D unresolved. V was clipped by 7 bases and J by 0 bases, with 8 bases between them. The CDR3 has 13 residues. The CDR3 bases are TGTGCCAGCACGCAGATTAGCACAGATACGCAGTATTTT. It specifies CASTQISTDTQYF.

This clone showed up just a few times. The gene calls are TRBV5-5 and TRBJ1-1; 9 bases map to TRBD1. Germline V gene lookup returns CDR1 SGHKS and CDR2 YYEKEE (reference sequence). This CDR3 is built from 15 residues. V was clipped by 2 bases and J by 0 bases; unmatched bases: 2. Here the CDR3 reads CASSFGTGMNTEAFF. In DNA, the CDR3 is TGTGCCAGCAGCTTTGGGACAGGGATGAACACTGAAGCTTTCTTT.

This chain links TRBV19 with TRBJ1-1, with 7 bases that match TRBD1. With 5 bases clipped from V and 5 bases from J, the junction kept 11 bases outside the gene matches. Germline lookup yields CDR1 LNHDA and CDR2 SQIVND (reference sequence). The CDR3 contains 15 residues. CDR3 protein: CASSEHRQGGTEAFF. The DNA for the CDR3 is TGTGCCAGTAGTGAGCACCGACAGGGCGGTACTGAAGCTTTCTTT. Complete variable domain (other parts from reference TRBV19 and TRBJ1-1): DGGITQSPKYLFRKEGQNVTLSCEQNLNHDAMYWYRQDPGQGLRLIYYSQIVNDFQKGDIAEGYSVSREKKESFPLTVTSAQKNPTAFYLCASSEHRQGGTEAFFGQGTRLTVV.

This clone has only one observation. This chain joins TRBV19 and TRBJ2-7, with 9 bases fitting TRBD2. J lost 3 bases, V lost 5 bases, and 5 bases had no gene match. The germline V gene has CDR1 LNHDA and CDR2 SQIVND (reference sequence). CDR3 length: 14 amino acids. CDR3 in DNA: TGTGCCAGTAGTCGACGACTAGCGGTCTACGAGCAGTACGTC. Protein: CASSRRLAVYEQYV.

The V gene is TRBV6-5, the J gene TRBJ1-3; unclear D gene. The CDR3 consists of 15 residues. V lost 5 bases and J 0 bases, leaving 11 bases between the germline ends. CDR1 is MNHEY and CDR2 is SVGAGI in the germline V gene. The CDR3 is CASSLQPSSGNTIYF. The CDR3, as DNA: TGTGCCAGCAGTCTACAGCCGAGCTCTGGAAACACCATATATTTT.